Presented here are 26 T cell receptor beta chains from one specimen sequenced in a study of T cells in Graves' hyperthyroidism and ophthalmopathy. Researchers took RNA transcripts and amplified the TCR beta CDR3 regions from them. The HTBI set primed first-round TCR CDR3 RT-PCR. TCRdb reprocessed the multiplex PCR reads via MiXCR and lists one record per CDR3 protein. The sample records 500,000 to 600,000 distinct CDR3 sequences, 35% to 55% being singletons. Sequenced: peripheral blood or thyroid tissue (not recorded which). The receptor set was obtained from an adult woman with Graves' disease, either hyperthyroidism or ophthalmopathy (not recorded which).

This clonotype has a count of ten or more. This sequence joins TRBV5-1 and TRBJ1-1; 7 nucleotides agree with TRBD1. Germline lookup yields CDR1 SGHRS and CDR2 YFSETQ. This CDR3 region has 15 residues. The J segment lost 2 bases and the V segment lost 1 base, leaving 5 bases of the junction unmatched. CDR3 sequence reads: CASSLQGVGNTEAFF. The DNA of the CDR3 is TGCGCCAGCAGCTTGCAGGGGGTGGGAAACACTGAAGCTTTCTTT.

The V call is TRBV11-2, the J call TRBJ1-4; the D gene is possibly TRBD1 (5 bases). V was cut by 2 bases and J by 7 bases, with 14 bases left in between. CDR1 and CDR2 from the germline V gene are SGHAT and FQNNGV. The length of the CDR3 is 15 residues. The CDR3 region is CASSLTPAGAEKLFF. In nucleotides, the CDR3 is TGTGCCAGCAGCTTAACCCCGGCCGGGGCTGAAAAACTGTTTTTT.

In its sample, this clonotype was seen many times. This chain joins TRBV5-6 and TRBJ1-6, with D unclear. V shed 0 bases and J shed 2 bases, with 0 bases lying between them. The CDR3 runs to 13 residues. Germline-derived CDR1 and CDR2 are SGHDT and YYEEEE. The CDR3 DNA sequence: TGTGCCAGCAGCTTGGCCTATAATTCACCCCTCCACTTT. Translated, it gives CASSLAYNSPLHF.

The rearrangement uses TRBV20-1 and TRBJ1-5; D remains unclear. CDR1 and CDR2 (germline): DFQATT, SNEGSKA (reference sequence). Trimming removed 6 bases from V and 5 bases from J, with 20 bases in between. The CDR3 extends over 15 amino acids. The CDR3 is CSAWSGIWSHQPQHF. DNA for the CDR3: TGCAGTGCATGGAGCGGGATCTGGTCGCATCAGCCCCAGCATTTT.

This chain uses TRBV20-1 with TRBJ2-5; either TRBD1 or TRBD2 may supply D (6 bases each). CDR1 is DFQATT and CDR2 is SNEGSKA in the germline V gene (reference sequence). The V gene lost 1 base and the J gene lost 7 bases, with 19 bases spanning the gap. CDR3 length: 15 amino acids. CDR3 bases: TGCAGTGCTAGAGCGGGATGGGGGGCAGGCGGGACCCAGTACTTC. The encoded protein is CSARAGWGAGGTQYF.

This sequence joins TRBV10-3 and TRBJ2-5, with D possibly being TRBD2 (5 bases). CDR3 size: 12 residues. V lost 8 bases to trimming and J lost 5 bases, with 12 bases between them. Germline loops: CDR1 ENHRY, CDR2 SYGVKD. CDR3 nucleotide sequence: TGTGCCATCGCCGGGATGATGGAGACCCAGTACTTC. Its protein is CAIAGMMETQYF.

The chain uses TRBV10-3 and TRBJ1-4; 9 nucleotides line up with TRBD1. CDR1 and CDR2 (germline): ENHRY, SYGVKD. V dropped 6 bases and J dropped 5; count of bases not matched to a gene: 10. The CDR3 has 16 residues. The CDR3 region is CAIRPDRGTPNEKLFF. CDR3 bases: TGTGCCATCAGACCGGACAGGGGCACCCCCAATGAAAAACTGTTTTTT.

This clonotype appeared once. The CDR3 is CASGTGLSTEAFF. In DNA, the CDR3 is TGTGCCAGCGGGACAGGGCTGTCCACTGAAGCTTTCTTT. This chain connects TRBV2 to TRBJ1-1; 9 bases line up with TRBD1. The CDR3 has 13 amino acids. Germline V gives CDR1 SNHLY, CDR2 FYNNEI. V was pared by 8 bases and J by 4 bases, with 5 bases of the junction left unmatched.

J is TRBJ1-5 and V is TRBV10-3; D gene uncertain. Germline lookup yields CDR1 ENHRY and CDR2 SYGVKD. The V gene lost 7 bases and the J gene lost 11 bases, with 18 bases spanning the gap. The CDR3 runs to 13 residues. The CDR3 protein is CAITQTREETQHF. The CDR3 nucleotides read TGTGCCATCACCCAGACCCGAGAAGAGACCCAGCATTTT.

The sample holds many counts of this clonotype. The gene calls are TRBV28 and TRBJ2-5; TRBD1 or TRBD2 may be the D gene (6 bases each). Trimming took off 6 bases at V and 5 bases at J, with 16 bases between the two ends. Germline CDR1 and CDR2: MDHEN and SYDVKM. This CDR3 region has 14 residues. CDR3 residues: CASSPTGRGETQYF. The CDR3 DNA reads TGTGCCAGCAGCCCAACAGGGCGGGGTGAGACCCAGTACTTC.

This clonotype was seen repeatedly, ten times or more. The chain combines TRBV19 with TRBJ2-5; a possible D gene is TRBD2 (5 bases). CDR1 LNHDA and CDR2 SQIVND come from the germline V gene (reference sequence). V was clipped by 7 bases and J by 1 base, with 13 bases between them. The length of the CDR3 is 14 residues. CDR3 sequence reads: CASNVGGSQETQYF. CDR3 sequence (DNA): TGTGCCAGTAACGTGGGCGGGTCCCAAGAGACCCAGTACTTC.

Many counts were recorded for this clonotype. The CDR3 DNA follows: TGTGCCAGCAGCTTCCCCACCCAATATGGCTACACCTTC. Translated, it gives CASSFPTQYGYTF. The chain carries TRBV5-6 and TRBJ1-2; D is unresolved. The CDR3 has 13 amino acids. V was trimmed by 2 bases and J by 5 bases, leaving 10 bases between them. CDR1 and CDR2 from the germline V gene are SGHDT and YYEEEE.

Details on this clonotype: With a much larger clone just one base away, this may be a read error. The rearrangement uses TRBV12-3 or TRBV12-4 and TRBJ2-7; the D is unclear. CDR3 length equals 14 residues. The CDR3 here is CAGSLLQNSYEQYF. The CDR3 DNA is TGTGCCGGCAGTTTGTTGCAGAACTCCTACGAGCAGTACTTC.

The chain uses TRBV30 and TRBJ1-1, with D possibly being TRBD1 (5 bases). Trimming removed 1 base at V and 7 bases at J, with 13 bases between. CDR1 and CDR2 (germline): GTSNPN, SVGIG (reference sequence). This CDR3 region has 13 residues. The CDR3 protein is CAWSAGSGGEAFF. The CDR3 coding sequence is TGTGCCTGGAGTGCGGGGTCGGGGGGTGAAGCTTTCTTT. Together with reference TRBV30 and TRBJ1-1, the CDR3 gives the full variable domain: SQTIHQWPATLVQPVGSPLSLECTVEGTSNPNLYWYRQAAGRGLQLLFYSVGIGQISSEVPQNLSASRPQDRQFILSSKKLLLSDSGFYLCAWSAGSGGEAFFGQGTRLTVV.

This clonotype was found a few times. A read error may explain this, as a much larger clone is one base away. V usage is TRBV5-1 and J usage is TRBJ1-3; D possibly corresponds to TRBD1 (6 bases). Trimming removed 3 bases from V and 3 bases from J, with 16 bases in between. The CDR3 extends over 16 amino acids. CDR1 is SGHRS, CDR2 YFSETQ, per germline. Here the CDR3 DNA reads TGCGCCAGCAGCTCGATTTCAGGGGCGCTTGGAAACACCATATATTTT. Translation: CASSSISGALGNTIYF. Variable domain in full (rest from reference TRBV5-1 and TRBJ1-3): KAGVTQTPRYLIKTRGQQVTLSCSPISGHRSVSWYQQTPGQGLQFLFEYFSETQRNKGNFPGRFSGRQFSNSRSEMNVSTLELGDSALYLCASSSISGALGNTIYFGEGSWLTVV.

This clonotype was seen many times. V is TRBV9 and J is TRBJ2-7; D is ambiguous. The CDR3 extends over 12 amino acids. Between the trimmed V and J ends, which lost 5 bases and 5 bases, there was a span of 11 bases. The germline V gene has CDR1 SGDLS and CDR2 YYNGEE. In nucleotides, the CDR3 is TGTGCCAGCAGGAAAAGGGTTGACGAGCAGTACTTC. Protein product: CASRKRVDEQYF.

The chain employs TRBV6-6 and TRBJ1-5; the match to TRBD1 covers 10 bases. The CDR3 loop spans 14 amino acids. Germline V lookup: CDR1 MNHNY, CDR2 SVGAGI (reference sequence). V was clipped by 7 bases and J by 6 bases; unmatched bases: 6. This chain's CDR3 is CASTGTGVAQPQHF. The CDR3 DNA is TGTGCCAGCACCGGGACAGGGGTAGCTCAGCCCCAGCATTTT.

This clonotype was recorded at least ten times. CDR3 sequence reads: CASSEGLGATSPLHF. The CDR3 bases are TGTGCCAGCAGTGAAGGGTTAGGGGCTACTTCACCCCTCCACTTT. The rearrangement uses TRBV2 and TRBJ1-6; a weak D match, TRBD1 (5 bases). The germline V and J ends were trimmed by 1 base and 9 bases, with 13 bases remaining between them. CDR3 length equals 15 residues. Germline V gene data show CDR1 as SNHLY and CDR2 as FYNNEI.

V and J are TRBV7-9 and TRBJ2-7, with no clear D. Germline CDR1 SEHNR, CDR2 FQNEAQ (reference sequence). V lost 5 bases, J lost 5 bases, and 7 bases lay in between. The CDR3 spans 11 residues. The CDR3 reads CASSPNHEQYF. CDR3 sequence (DNA): TGTGCCAGCAGCCCGAACCACGAGCAGTACTTC.

V usage is TRBV7-3 and J usage is TRBJ1-1; D remains ambiguous. The germline V gene has CDR1 SGHTA and CDR2 FQGTGA. The CDR3 length is 15 residues. Trimming stripped 5 bases from V and 1 base from J, with 14 bases between. CDR3 coding DNA: TGTGCCAGCAGCCCTCTAGCGAGAGCGAACACTGAAGCTTTCTTT. Encoded protein: CASSPLARANTEAFF.

The chain has TRBV7-3 and TRBJ2-7; 10 nucleotides match TRBD1. The CDR3 is 14 residues long. CDR1 and CDR2 from the germline V gene are SGHTA and FQGTGA. The V and J ends lost 5 bases and 6 bases, in that order; junction bases with no gene match: 7. CDR3 sequence reads: CASSAGTGVFEQYF. CDR3 nucleotides: TGTGCCAGCAGCGCCGGGACAGGGGTGTTCGAGCAGTACTTC. Filled out from reference TRBV7-3 and TRBJ2-7, the complete variable domain reads GAGVSQTPSNKVTEKGKYVELRCDPISGHTALYWYRQSLGQGPEFLIYFQGTGAADDSGLPNDRFFAVRPEGSVSTLKIQRTERGDSAVYLCASSAGTGVFEQYFGPGTRLTVT.

The chain employs TRBV29-1 and TRBJ2-5; D remains unclear. The germline V gene encodes CDR1 SQVTM and CDR2 ANQGSEA. Trimming shortened V by 3 bases and J by 3 bases, and 17 bases separated the two germline ends. The CDR3 has 15 amino acids. The CDR3 sequence is CSVEWWPRQEETQYF. CDR3 DNA sequence: TGCAGCGTTGAGTGGTGGCCGCGCCAGGAAGAGACCCAGTACTTC. Using reference TRBV29-1 and TRBJ2-5 for the parts outside the CDR3, the full variable domain is SAVISQKPSRDICQRGTSLTIQCQVDSQVTMMFWYRQQPGQSLTLIATANQGSEATYESGFVIDKFPISRPNLTFSTLTVSNMSPEDSSIYLCSVEWWPRQEETQYFGPGTRLLVL.

This chain links TRBV2 with TRBJ1-6; TRBD1 might be the D (6 bases). The CDR3 is 14 amino acids. Deletions cut 4 bases from V and 7 bases from J, with 11 bases between. CDR1 is SNHLY, CDR2 FYNNEI, per germline. In DNA form, the CDR3 reads TGTGCCAGCAGTGCGAGGACAGCGAATTCACCCCTCCACTTT. It translates to CASSARTANSPLHF.

The rearrangement links TRBV7-2 to TRBJ2-7; 7 nucleotides line up with TRBD1. The CDR3 totals 15 residues. The germline V gene has CDR1 SGHTA and CDR2 FQGNSA. Germline trimming cut 5 bases from V and 7 bases from J; bases unmatched to any gene: 14. The DNA of the CDR3 is TGTGCCAGCAGCCCCCTACAGGGGAGTACCGGGGAGCAGTACTTC. Translated, it gives CASSPLQGSTGEQYF.

This clonotype showed up many times. The V gene is TRBV4-1, the J gene TRBJ1-6; D unclear. The CDR3 consists of 17 residues. Trimming removed 4 bases from V and 7 bases from J, with 20 bases in between. Germline CDR1 MGHRA, CDR2 YSYEKL. The CDR3 is CASSPSVTRGLNSPLHF. The DNA for the CDR3 is TGCGCCAGCAGCCCGTCCGTGACGAGAGGCCTGAATTCACCCCTCCACTTT.

This clonotype occurred a few times. At one of its ends the junction is not consistent with the germline gene, which may arise from a read error. The genes are TRBV7-9 and TRBJ1-5; 7 nucleotides line up with TRBD1. CDR3 length: 14 residues. From germline, CDR1 is SEHNR and CDR2 FQNEAQ (reference sequence). The CDR3 DNA is TGTACCAGCAGCCCGACAGGGATGAATCAGCCCCAGCATTTT. Encoded protein: CTSSPTGMNQPQHF.